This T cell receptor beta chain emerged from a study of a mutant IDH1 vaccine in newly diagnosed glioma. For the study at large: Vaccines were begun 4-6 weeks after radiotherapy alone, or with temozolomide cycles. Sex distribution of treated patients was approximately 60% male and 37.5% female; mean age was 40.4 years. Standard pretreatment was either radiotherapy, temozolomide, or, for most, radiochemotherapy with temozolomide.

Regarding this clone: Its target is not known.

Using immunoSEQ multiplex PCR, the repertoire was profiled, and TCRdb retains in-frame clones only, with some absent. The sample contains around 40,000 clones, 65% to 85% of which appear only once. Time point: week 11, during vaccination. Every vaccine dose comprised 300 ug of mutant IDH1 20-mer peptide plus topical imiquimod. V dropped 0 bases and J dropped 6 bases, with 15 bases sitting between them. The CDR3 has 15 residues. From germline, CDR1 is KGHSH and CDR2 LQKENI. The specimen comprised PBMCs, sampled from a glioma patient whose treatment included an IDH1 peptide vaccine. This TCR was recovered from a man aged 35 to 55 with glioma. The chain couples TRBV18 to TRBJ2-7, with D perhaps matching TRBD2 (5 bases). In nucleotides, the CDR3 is TGTGCCAGCTCACCACCAGGGAGACATGGGGTCGAGCAGTACTTC. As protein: CASSPPGRHGVEQYF. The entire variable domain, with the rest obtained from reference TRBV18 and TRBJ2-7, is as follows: NAGVMQNPRHLVRRRGQEARLRCSPMKGHSHVYWYRQLPEEGLKFMVYLQKENIIDESGMPKERFSAEFPKEGPSILRIQQVVRGDSAAYFCASSPPGRHGVEQYFGPGTRLTVT.